These T cell receptor beta chains were read from a single sample in a study of cytomegalovirus exposure and HLA in healthy donors. Assay used: immunoSEQ multiplex PCR; TCRdb lists only in-frame clones, some missing. This sample has some 76,000 clones; 72% occur once, and the top ten carry 4.9%. The sequencing input was PBMCs. The receptors here all came from a man aged 60 to 69 in good health and CMV-seropositive. Both conserved end residues are part of each CDR3. The D gene is left open where the match is weak. Size tells how often a clone was seen (once, few, many) or the class of an expanded clone, and some rows leave it out.

-	TRBV28	TRBJ2-5	-	TGTGCCAGCAGTCCGGCCGGGATACAAGAGACCCAGTACTTC	CASSPAGIQETQYF
-	TRBV28	TRBJ1-2	-	TGTGCCAGCGGGGGGACCTTTCAGGGCTACACCTTC	CASGGTFQGYTF
TRBD1	TRBV6-5	TRBJ2-1	-	TGTGCCAGCAGTTACGGGACAGGGGGTTACAATGAGCAGTTCTTC	CASSYGTGGYNEQFF
-	TRBV5-4	TRBJ1-1	-	TGTGCCAGCACCGTTCGTGGAGGCTTGAACACTGAAGCTTTCTTT	CASTVRGGLNTEAFF
-	TRBV7-2	TRBJ1-3	-	TGTGCCAGCAGCTTAGGTGGGGCAGGGATTTTAAACACCATATATTTT	CASSLGGAGILNTIYF
-	TRBV5-6	TRBJ2-3	-	TGTGCCAGCAGCCCGGGACTGGTTCTCGATACGCAGTATTTT	CASSPGLVLDTQYF
TRBD2	TRBV19	TRBJ2-7	-	TGTGCCAGTAGGAAAAGCGGGAGGGCCGCGGTTTCCTACGAGCAGTACTTC	CASRKSGRAAVSYEQYF
TRBD2	TRBV15	TRBJ2-7	-	TGTGCCACCAGCACGGGAGGAACCTACGAGCAGTACTTC	CATSTGGTYEQYF
TRBD1	TRBV7-8	TRBJ2-7	-	TGTGCCAGCAGCTTCGTGTTAGGGGGCGGAAGCGACTCGTACGAGCAGTACTTC	CASSFVLGGGSDSYEQYF
-	TRBV11-2	TRBJ2-3	-	TGTGCCAGCAGCTTAACAGGGATCAGCACAGATACGCAGTATTTT	CASSLTGISTDTQYF
-	TRBV5-1	TRBJ1-6	-	TGCGCCAGCAGCTTGACGGATAATTCACCCCTCCACTTT	CASSLTDNSPLHF
-	TRBV19	TRBJ2-4	few	TGTGCCAGTGCGTCGGGGGACTTCGCCAAAAACATTCAGTACTTC	CASASGDFAKNIQYF
-	TRBV28	TRBJ2-7	-	TGTGCCAGCAGTTCCACGGGTAGCGGAACCCTCTACGAGCAGTACTTC	CASSSTGSGTLYEQYF
TRBD1	TRBV11-2	TRBJ2-1	-	TGTGCCAGCAGCTCCACCGGACAGGGACGACTCAATGAGCAGTTCTTC	CASSSTGQGRLNEQFF
TRBD2	TRBV7-6	TRBJ2-3	-	TGTGCCAGCAGACAACAGGTAGCGGGAAGCACAGATACGCAGTATTTT	CASRQQVAGSTDTQYF
TRBD1	TRBV30	TRBJ1-6	-	TGTGCCTGGGCCGGACAGGGAGATTCACCCCTCCACTTT	CAWAGQGDSPLHF
-	TRBV10-1	TRBJ2-5	-	TGCGCCAGCAGTCCAGGAGGGGCAGGTTTAGAGACCCAGTACTTC	CASSPGGAGLETQYF
-	TRBV7-9	TRBJ1-2	-	TGTGCCAGCCGGGGGGGCTCGGGCGGCTACACCTTC	CASRGGSGGYTF
-	TRBV9	TRBJ2-2	once	TGTGCCAGCAGCGTTTCAGGGAACACCGGGGAGCTGTTTTTT	CASSVSGNTGELFF
-	TRBV6-6	TRBJ1-1	-	TGTGCCAGCAGCTACACAGCGAACACTGAAGCTTTCTTT	CASSYTANTEAFF
-	TRBV4-1	TRBJ2-3	-	TGCGCCAGCAGCCGCGGGGAAGGAGGCACAGATACGCAGTATTTT	CASSRGEGGTDTQYF
-	TRBV7-8	TRBJ2-5	-	TGTGCCAGCAGCATAGGGGGGCTGGGAGAGACCCAGTACTTC	CASSIGGLGETQYF
-	TRBV7-6	TRBJ2-7	-	TGTGCCAGCAGCTTCGAGGGTTACTACGAGCAGTACTTC	CASSFEGYYEQYF
-	TRBV7-9	TRBJ2-6	once	TGTGCCAGCAGCCTAGGGCTAGACAGGTCGAACTCTGGGGCCAACGTCCTGACTTTC	CASSLGLDRSNSGANVLTF
TRBD1	TRBV7-2	TRBJ1-1	once	TGTGCCAGCAGCCCGACAGGGGGGGCGGGCACTGAAGCTTTCTTT	CASSPTGGAGTEAFF
TRBD2	TRBV4-1	TRBJ2-7	-	TGCGCCAGCAGCCATCTGCCGGGACTAGCATTCTACGAGCAGTACTTC	CASSHLPGLAFYEQYF
TRBD2	TRBV5-4	TRBJ2-3	-	TGTGCCAGCAGCTTTGGCGGGGGGGCCTCTATACAGTATTTT	CASSFGGGASIQYF
-	TRBV9	TRBJ2-2	-	TGTGCCAGCAGCGTATCTAGCATCGGTACCGGGGAGCTGTTTTTT	CASSVSSIGTGELFF
-	TRBV7-9	TRBJ1-3	-	TGTGCCAGCAGCTTAGTCGGAGGGATAGCTGGAAACACCATATATTTT	CASSLVGGIAGNTIYF
-	TRBV7-8	TRBJ1-1	-	TGTGCCAGCAGCTTAGCCCTTCAGGGGCTCCCGGTAGGAGCTTTCTTT	CASSLALQGLPVGAFF
-	TRBV7-9	TRBJ2-5	-	TGTGCCAGCAGCCTTGGACAACCACAAGAGACCCAGTACTTC	CASSLGQPQETQYF
TRBD1	TRBV6-4	TRBJ1-2	-	TGTGCCAGCAGTGACGGCGCTCAGGGGGATGGCTACACCTTC	CASSDGAQGDGYTF
-	TRBV6-5	TRBJ2-2	-	TGTGCCAGCAGTCGACTAGTTGTCACCGGGGAGCTGTTTTTT	CASSRLVVTGELFF
TRBD2	TRBV7-3	TRBJ2-3	few	TGTGCCAGCAGCTTCGGGGGGAGATGGGGAGATACGCAGTATTTT	CASSFGGRWGDTQYF
-	TRBV6-4	TRBJ2-1	-	TGTGCCAGCAGTCCACAGGGGGGGTTAGCGTTGTACAATGAGCAGTTCTTC	CASSPQGGLALYNEQFF
TRBD2	TRBV28	TRBJ2-1	-	TGTGCCAGCAGCCGACTAGCGGGGGGGAGAAATGAGCAGTTCTTC	CASSRLAGGRNEQFF
TRBD1	TRBV2	TRBJ2-7	-	TGTGCCAGCAGTTCTGGACAGGGGGCTCAGCAGTACTTC	CASSSGQGAQQYF
-	TRBV7-6	TRBJ1-3	-	TGTGCCAGCAGCTTAGCGCGCTCTGGAAACACCATATATTTT	CASSLARSGNTIYF
-	TRBV5-6	TRBJ1-4	many	TGTGCCAGCAGCTTGATGACGACAGGTTGGGAAAAACTGTTTTTT	CASSLMTTGWEKLFF
TRBD1	TRBV29-1	TRBJ1-2	-	TGCAGCGTCGCCCCTAGACAGGGGGGAGGCTACACCTTC	CSVAPRQGGGYTF
TRBD2	TRBV7-9	TRBJ2-1	medium-sized	TGTGCCAGCAGCTTGCTAGCGGGACGACACAATGAGCAGTTCTTC	CASSLLAGRHNEQFF
TRBD1	TRBV19	TRBJ1-2	-	TGTGCCAGTATTCGGACAGGGGGGCTCTATGGCTACACCTTC	CASIRTGGLYGYTF
-	TRBV18	TRBJ1-1	-	TGTGCCAGCTCACCTCAGAGGGAAAGCACTGAAGCTTTCTTT	CASSPQRESTEAFF
-	TRBV5-4	TRBJ2-1	-	TGTGCCAGCAGCGAGTACAATGAGCAGTTCTTC	CASSEYNEQFF
-	TRBV7-2	TRBJ2-5	-	TGTGCCAGCAGCTTACAGGGGGGCCAAGAGACCCAGTACTTC	CASSLQGGQETQYF